Detailed here is one T cell receptor (beta chain). Its antigen is as yet unknown. The sample is drawn from a study of T cell responses to AZD1222 COVID-19 vaccine. Regarding the study as a whole: Every sample of the repertoires postdated the peak T cell response. Clonal diversity was possibly underestimated, and the donors were mostly white British, with more females. Among AZD1222 vaccinees, only 5 to 7 were seropositive at baseline.

The CDR3 spans 16 residues. Germline-derived CDR1 and CDR2 are SGHTA and FQGTGA. V was trimmed by 0 bases and J by 1 base, leaving 11 bases between them. Libraries were prepared by immunoSEQ multiplex PCR; TCRdb keeps only in-frame clonotypes and omits some of them. The sample includes over 130,000 clones. This receptor was obtained from an adult in good health. The sample was peripheral blood. The rearrangement links TRBV7-3 to TRBJ2-3; D possibly matches TRBD1 or TRBD2 (5 bases each). As DNA, the CDR3 is TGTGCCAGCAGCTTAACCCCGGGACCAGGCACAGATACGCAGTATTTT. As protein: CASSLTPGPGTDTQYF. The complete variable domain, with remaining parts taken from reference TRBV7-3 and TRBJ2-3, reads GAGVSQTPSNKVTEKGKYVELRCDPISGHTALYWYRQSLGQGPEFLIYFQGTGAADDSGLPNDRFFAVRPEGSVSTLKIQRTERGDSAVYLCASSLTPGPGTDTQYFGPGTRLTVL.